This T cell receptor (beta chain) derives from a study of T-cell memory formation after mild COVID-19. About the study: For the most part, TCR clusters were specific to one donor. Regarding the study as a whole: CM and EM subsets held most contracting CD4+ clones; EMRA held CD8+ ones.

TCRdb redid the calling of the 5' RACE reads with MiXCR, one entry per CDR3 protein. The data hold under 700,000 distinct CDR3 sequences, with just over 20% observed a single time. In the case of this clonotype: Antigen unknown.

Trimming took 5 bases from V and 0 from J, leaving 14 bases between them. Germline CDR1 reads SEHNR; CDR2 reads FQNEAQ (reference sequence). The CDR3 has 16 residues. The specimen sequenced was PBMCs or a T cell subset sorted from them (not recorded which). V gene TRBV7-9 combines with J gene TRBJ1-5; tentative D call: TRBD1 (6 bases). This receptor was taken from an adult woman who had mild COVID-19 (a few samples of this study predate the infection). Cell type and time point are not known. The CDR3, as DNA: TGTGCCAGCAGCCCTGGGACACCGCTTAGCAATCAGCCCCAGCATTTT. Its protein is CASSPGTPLSNQPQHF.